A selection of T cell receptor beta chains follows, all from one sample in a study of cytomegalovirus exposure and HLA in healthy donors. The assay was immunoSEQ multiplex PCR, and TCRdb's table has in-frame clones only and misses some. The ten most abundant clones cover about 3.2% of a sample with over 90,000 clones. The source material was PBMCs. The receptors were gathered from a middle-aged man in good health and CMV-seronegative. Both conserved end residues are part of each CDR3. Fields, in order: J gene, V gene, D gene, CDR3 protein, CDR3 DNA. D genes are given only for firm matches.

TRBJ1-2 TRBV18 TRBD1 CAGSQLQGGGYTF TGTGCCGGCTCACAACTTCAGGGGGGTGGCTACACCTTC
TRBJ2-2 TRBV18 - CASSPRTPVGAANTGELFF TGTGCCAGCTCACCACGAACTCCGGTGGGGGCTGCGAACACCGGGGAGCTGTTTTTT
TRBJ2-3 TRBV14 TRBD2 CASSQTGTGTSGRGRDTQYF TGTGCCAGCAGCCAAACGGGGACAGGGACTAGCGGGAGAGGGAGAGATACGCAGTATTTT
TRBJ2-7 TRBV7-9 - CASSVGTYYEQYF TGTGCCAGCAGCGTCGGGACTTACTACGAGCAGTACTTC
TRBJ1-2 TRBV29-1 TRBD1 CSAGTGNYGYTF TGCAGCGCAGGGACAGGGAACTATGGCTACACCTTC
TRBJ2-2 TRBV30 TRBD1 CAWSVGGNTGELFF TGTGCCTGGAGTGTAGGGGGCAACACCGGGGAGCTGTTTTTT
TRBJ2-5 TRBV5-1 - CASSLDRSQETQYF TGCGCCAGCAGCTTGGACAGGTCCCAAGAGACCCAGTACTTC
TRBJ2-2 TRBV19 - CASSIQGQITGELFF TGTGCCAGTAGTATCCAGGGACAAATTACCGGGGAGCTGTTTTTT
TRBJ2-1 TRBV2 TRBD1 CASRGDRARYNEQFF TGTGCCAGCAGGGGGGACAGGGCAAGATACAATGAGCAGTTCTTC
TRBJ2-1 TRBV28 - CASSLGTGSSYNEQFF TGTGCCAGCAGCCTCGGAACAGGAAGCTCCTACAATGAGCAGTTCTTC
TRBJ2-2 TRBV30 TRBD2 CAWRGTSVRELFF TGTGCCTGGAGGGGGACTAGCGTCCGGGAGCTGTTTTTT
TRBJ1-5 TRBV2 - CASSTTGLGPQHF TGTGCCAGTAGTACCACAGGGCTTGGGCCCCAGCATTTT
TRBJ2-1 TRBV7-9 - CAWGRVQVGGHNEQFF TGTGCTTGGGGGAGGGTTCAGGTTGGGGGCCACAATGAGCAGTTCTTC